The clone carrying this TCR beta chain was recorded a few times. The data derive from a study of response to subunit inactivated influenza vaccine. MiXCR, run by TCRdb on the RT-PCR reads, gives a single entry per CDR3 protein. The sample holds more than 250,000 distinct CDR3 sequences, roughly a fifth seen once. CDR3 length: 19 amino acids. Germline V gene sequence: CDR1 SGHRS, CDR2 YFSETQ. V lost 4 bases and J lost 4; bases outside the gene matches: 21. The receptor comes from a man between 50 and 69 years old who received an inactivated influenza vaccine. V usage is TRBV5-1 and J usage is TRBJ1-2; 8 bases are shared with TRBD1. The sample here was PBMCs from blood, taken about 20 months after vaccination. The CDR3 here is CASSPGAGTGPVVSYGYTF. CDR3 sequence (DNA): TGCGCCAGCAGCCCTGGGGCCGGGACAGGACCTGTGGTGTCCTATGGCTACACCTTC.